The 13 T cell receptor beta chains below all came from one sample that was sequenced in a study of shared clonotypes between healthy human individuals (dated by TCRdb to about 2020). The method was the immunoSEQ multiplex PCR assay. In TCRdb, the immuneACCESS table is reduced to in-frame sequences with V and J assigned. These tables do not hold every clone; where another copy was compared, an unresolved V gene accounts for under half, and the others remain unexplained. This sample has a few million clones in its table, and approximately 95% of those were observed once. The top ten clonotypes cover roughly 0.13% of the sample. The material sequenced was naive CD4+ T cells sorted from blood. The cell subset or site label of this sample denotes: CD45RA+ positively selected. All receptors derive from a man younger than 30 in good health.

CDR3 bases: TGTGCCAGCAGAGCGGGACGGTCGAACACCGGGGAGCTGTTTTTT. Residues: CASRAGRSNTGELFF. V and J are TRBV7-2 and TRBJ2-2; 7 bases line up with TRBD2. Germline CDR1 SGHTA, CDR2 FQGNSA. V lost 6 bases to trimming and J lost 0 bases; unmatched junction nucleotides: 4. This CDR3 is built from 15 residues. Using reference TRBV7-2 and TRBJ2-2 for the parts outside the CDR3, the full variable domain is GAGVSQSPSNKVTEKGKDVELRCDPISGHTALYWYRQSLGQGLEFLIYFQGNSAPDKSGLPSDRFSAERTGGSVSTLTIQRTQQEDSAVYLCASRAGRSNTGELFFGEGSRLTVL.

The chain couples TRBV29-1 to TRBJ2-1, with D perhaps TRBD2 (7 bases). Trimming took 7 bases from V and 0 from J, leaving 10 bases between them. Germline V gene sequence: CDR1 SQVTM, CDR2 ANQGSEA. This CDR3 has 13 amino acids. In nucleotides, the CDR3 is TGCAGCGCTGGGGGGGCCTCCTACAATGAGCAGTTCTTC. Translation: CSAGGASYNEQFF.

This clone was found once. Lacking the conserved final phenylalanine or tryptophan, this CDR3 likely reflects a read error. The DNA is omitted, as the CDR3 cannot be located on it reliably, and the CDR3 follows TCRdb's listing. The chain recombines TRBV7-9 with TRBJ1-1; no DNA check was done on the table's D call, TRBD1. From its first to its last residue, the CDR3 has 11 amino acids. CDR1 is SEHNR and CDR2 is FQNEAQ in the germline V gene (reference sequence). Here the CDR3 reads CASSPGTAYAG.

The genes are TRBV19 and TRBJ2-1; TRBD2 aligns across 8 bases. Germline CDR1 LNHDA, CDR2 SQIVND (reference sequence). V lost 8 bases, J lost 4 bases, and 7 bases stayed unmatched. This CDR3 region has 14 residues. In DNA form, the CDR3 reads TGTGCCAGTTCGGGACTAGGAACTTACAATGAGCAGTTCTTC. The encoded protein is CASSGLGTYNEQFF.

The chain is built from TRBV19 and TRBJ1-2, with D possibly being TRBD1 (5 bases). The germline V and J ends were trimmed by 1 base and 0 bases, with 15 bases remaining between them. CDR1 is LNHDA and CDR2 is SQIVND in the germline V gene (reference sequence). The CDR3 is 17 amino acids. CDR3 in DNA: TGTGCCAGTAGTATAGCCCGGGACGGACCTTCTAACTATGGCTACACCTTC. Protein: CASSIARDGPSNYGYTF.

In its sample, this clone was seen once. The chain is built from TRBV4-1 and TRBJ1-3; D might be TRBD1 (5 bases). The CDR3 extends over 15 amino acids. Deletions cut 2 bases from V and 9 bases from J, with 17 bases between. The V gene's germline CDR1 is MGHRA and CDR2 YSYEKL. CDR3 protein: CASSQIGGGEGTIYF. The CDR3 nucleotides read TGCGCCAGCAGCCAAATCGGGGGGGGAGAGGGCACCATATATTTT.

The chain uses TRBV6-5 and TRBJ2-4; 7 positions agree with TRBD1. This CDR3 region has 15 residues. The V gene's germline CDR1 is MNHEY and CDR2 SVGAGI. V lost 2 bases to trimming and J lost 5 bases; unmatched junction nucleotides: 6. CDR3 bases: TGTGCCAGCAGTTACCTGGGACAGACCGAAAACATTCAGTACTTC. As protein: CASSYLGQTENIQYF.

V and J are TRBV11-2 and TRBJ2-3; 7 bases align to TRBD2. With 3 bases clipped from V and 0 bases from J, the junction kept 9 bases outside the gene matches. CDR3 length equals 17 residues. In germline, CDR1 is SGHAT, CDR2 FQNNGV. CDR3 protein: CASSLGDYETSTDTQYF. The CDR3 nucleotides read TGTGCCAGCAGCTTGGGGGACTACGAGACTAGCACAGATACGCAGTATTTT.

The CDR3 DNA sequence: TGTGCCAGCAGCTTACCCGGGTCCCAGGAGGGGTACTTC. Encoded protein: CASSLPGSQEGYF. V and J are TRBV5-6 and TRBJ2-4; D possibly corresponds to TRBD2 (6 bases). Trimming removed 2 bases from V and 15 bases from J, with 18 bases in between. The CDR3 length is 13 residues. Germline V CDR1 and CDR2: SGHDT, YYEEEE.

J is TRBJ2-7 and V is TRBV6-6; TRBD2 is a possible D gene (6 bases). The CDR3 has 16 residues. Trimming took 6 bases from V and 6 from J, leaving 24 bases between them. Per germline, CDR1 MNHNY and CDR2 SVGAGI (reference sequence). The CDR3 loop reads CASRTTLEGALAEQYF. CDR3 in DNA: TGTGCCAGCAGAACTACCCTGGAGGGCGCGCTGGCCGAGCAGTACTTC.

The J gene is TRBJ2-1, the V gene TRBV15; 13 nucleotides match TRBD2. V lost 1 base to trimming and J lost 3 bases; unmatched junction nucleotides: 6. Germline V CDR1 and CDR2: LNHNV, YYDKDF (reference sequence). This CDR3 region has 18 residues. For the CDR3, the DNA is TGTGCCACCAGCAGAGGGACTAGCGGGAGAGAAATCTACAATGAGCAGTTCTTC. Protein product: CATSRGTSGREIYNEQFF.

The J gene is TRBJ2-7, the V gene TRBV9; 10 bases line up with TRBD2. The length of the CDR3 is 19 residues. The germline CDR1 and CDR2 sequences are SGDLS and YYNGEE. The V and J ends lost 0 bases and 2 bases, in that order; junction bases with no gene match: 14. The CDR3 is CASSVAPPETSGLPYEQYF. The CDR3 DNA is TGTGCCAGCAGCGTAGCCCCTCCCGAGACTAGCGGGCTACCCTACGAGCAGTACTTC.

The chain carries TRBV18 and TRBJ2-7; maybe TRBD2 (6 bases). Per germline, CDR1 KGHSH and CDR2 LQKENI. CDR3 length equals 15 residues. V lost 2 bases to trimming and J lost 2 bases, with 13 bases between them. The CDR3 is CASSPGRWGTYEQYF. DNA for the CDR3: TGTGCCAGCTCACCAGGGAGGTGGGGAACCTACGAGCAGTACTTC.